The clone carrying this T cell receptor (beta chain) was counted many times. The time point was: patch test 2, 6 weeks after DPC sensitization. Noted treatment: therapeutic diphenylcyclopropenone sensitization with weekly scalp DPC. The authors' total RNA extraction used unfractionated whole blood. The V end was cut by 4 bases, the J end by 4 bases, with 11 bases between. The CDR3 consists of 14 residues. CDR1 and CDR2 (germline): SGHTA, FQGNSA. TCRdb re-analysed the RACE reads in MiXCR, keeping a single row per CDR3 protein. The table lists 75,000 to 90,000 distinct CDR3 sequences, about 10% of them singletons. These data originate in a study of human T cells and chemical hapten exposure. Study at large: Patients having alopecia areata, totalis or universalis were mostly female.

The input for sequencing was whole blood, taken in connection with sensitization to the hapten diphenylcyclopropenone (DPC). The chain uses TRBV7-2 and TRBJ2-1; D not resolved. The sequence was collected from a woman aged 50 to 65 with alopecia areata. Some clones in this sample may be carry-over from other donors' samples. The CDR3 here is CASSSRTQYNEQFF. As DNA, the CDR3 is TGTGCCAGCAGCTCCCGGACGCAATACAATGAGCAGTTCTTC.